The TCR beta chain described here comes from a study of blood T cell repertoires in COVID-19. The repertoire was sequenced with immunoSEQ multiplex PCR; TCRdb's copy has only in-frame clones and lacks some. Here the sample spans a few hundred thousand clones, about nine tenths being singletons. This clone was counted once. CDR3 length: 15 amino acids. The germline V gene encodes CDR1 SGHRS and CDR2 YFSETQ. After removal of 4 bases from V and 4 bases from J, the junction contained 7 bases not matched to a gene. The specimen sequenced was peripheral blood. The J gene is TRBJ2-5, the V gene TRBV5-1; 10 bases match TRBD1. This clonotype originated in a man aged 45-65 years with acute or convalescent COVID-19. The CDR3 loop reads CASSPLGTGAETQYF. In nucleotides, the CDR3 is TGCGCCAGCAGCCCCCTAGGGACAGGGGCAGAGACCCAGTACTTC.